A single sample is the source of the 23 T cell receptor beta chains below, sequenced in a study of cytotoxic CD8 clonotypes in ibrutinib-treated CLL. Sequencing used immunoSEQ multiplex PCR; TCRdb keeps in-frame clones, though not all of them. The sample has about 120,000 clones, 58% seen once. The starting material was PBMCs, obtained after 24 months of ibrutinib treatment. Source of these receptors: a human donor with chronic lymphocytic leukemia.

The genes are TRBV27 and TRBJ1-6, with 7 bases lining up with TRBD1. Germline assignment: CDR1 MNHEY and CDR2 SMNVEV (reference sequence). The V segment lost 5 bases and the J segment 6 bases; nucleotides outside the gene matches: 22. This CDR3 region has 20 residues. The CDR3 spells CASSPTFYRGGQEVNSPLHF. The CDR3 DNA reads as TGTGCCAGCAGTCCCACCTTCTACAGGGGAGGTCAAGAAGTTAATTCACCCCTCCACTTT.

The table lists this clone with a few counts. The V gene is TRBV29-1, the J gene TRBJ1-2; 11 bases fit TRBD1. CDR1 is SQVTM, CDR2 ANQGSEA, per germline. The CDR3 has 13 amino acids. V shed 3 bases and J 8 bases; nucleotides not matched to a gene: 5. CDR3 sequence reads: CSVDGDRGTGYTF. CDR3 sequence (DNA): TGCAGCGTTGACGGGGACAGGGGGACCGGCTACACCTTC.

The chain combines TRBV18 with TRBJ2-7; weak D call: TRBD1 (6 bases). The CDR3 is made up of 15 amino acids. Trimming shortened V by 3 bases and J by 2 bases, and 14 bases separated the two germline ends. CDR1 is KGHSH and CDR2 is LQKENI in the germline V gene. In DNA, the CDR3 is TGTGCCAGCTCACCGAAGGGGGTCACACCCTACGAGCAGTACTTC. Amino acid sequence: CASSPKGVTPYEQYF.

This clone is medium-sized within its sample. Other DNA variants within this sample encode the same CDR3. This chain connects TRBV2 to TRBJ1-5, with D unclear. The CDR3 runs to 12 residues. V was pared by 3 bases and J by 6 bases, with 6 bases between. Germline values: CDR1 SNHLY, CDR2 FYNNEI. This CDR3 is CASSDVGQPQHF. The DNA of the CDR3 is TGTGCCAGCAGTGATGTTGGTCAGCCCCAGCATTTT.

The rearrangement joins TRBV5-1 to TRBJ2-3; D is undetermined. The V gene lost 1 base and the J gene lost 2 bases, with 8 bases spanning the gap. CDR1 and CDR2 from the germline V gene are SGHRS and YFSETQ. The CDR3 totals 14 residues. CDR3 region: CASSLSRATDTQYF. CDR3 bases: TGCGCCAGCAGCTTGTCGAGAGCCACAGATACGCAGTATTTT.

CDR3 sequence: CASGLVQASSGYTF. The CDR3 nucleotides are TGTGCTAGTGGTTTGGTACAGGCTAGCTCTGGCTACACCTTC. The chain couples TRBV12-5 to TRBJ1-2; the D gene is possibly TRBD1 (5 bases). The CDR3 runs to 14 residues. Germline V gene sequence: CDR1 LGHNT, CDR2 FRNRAP. Between the trimmed V and J ends, which lost 0 bases and 7 bases, there was a span of 12 bases.

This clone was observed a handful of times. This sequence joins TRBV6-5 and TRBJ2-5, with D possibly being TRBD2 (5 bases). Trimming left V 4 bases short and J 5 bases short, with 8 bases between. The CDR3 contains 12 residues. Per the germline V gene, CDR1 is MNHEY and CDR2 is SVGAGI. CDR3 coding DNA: TGTGCCAGCAGTTCGGACTCGGAGACCCAGTACTTC. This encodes CASSSDSETQYF.

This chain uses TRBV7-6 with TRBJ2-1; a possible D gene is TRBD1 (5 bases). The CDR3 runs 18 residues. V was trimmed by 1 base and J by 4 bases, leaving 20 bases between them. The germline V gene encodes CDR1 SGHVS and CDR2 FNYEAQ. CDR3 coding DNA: TGTGCCAGCAGCTTAGGTGCAGGGCCCTATCGCACTTACAATGAGCAGTTCTTC. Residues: CASSLGAGPYRTYNEQFF.

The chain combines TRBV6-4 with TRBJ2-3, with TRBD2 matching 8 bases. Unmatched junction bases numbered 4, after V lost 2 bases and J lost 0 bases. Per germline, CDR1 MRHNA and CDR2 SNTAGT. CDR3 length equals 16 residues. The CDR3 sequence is CASSDRRGASTDTQYF. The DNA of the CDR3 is TGTGCCAGCAGTGACAGGCGGGGGGCGAGCACAGATACGCAGTATTTT.

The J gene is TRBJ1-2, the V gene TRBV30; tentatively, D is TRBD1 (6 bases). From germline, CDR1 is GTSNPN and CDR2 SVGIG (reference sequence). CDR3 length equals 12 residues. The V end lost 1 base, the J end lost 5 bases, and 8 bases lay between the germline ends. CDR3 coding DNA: TGTGCCTGGAGTGGGGGGACATATGGCTACACCTTC. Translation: CAWSGGTYGYTF.

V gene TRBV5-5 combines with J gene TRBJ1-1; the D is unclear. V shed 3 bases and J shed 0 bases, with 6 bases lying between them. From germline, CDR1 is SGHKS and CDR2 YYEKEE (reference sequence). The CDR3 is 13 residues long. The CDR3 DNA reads TGTGCCAGCAGCTACACACTGAACACTGAAGCTTTCTTT. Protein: CASSYTLNTEAFF.

The CDR3 nucleotides are TGCAGCGCCCGTGGACAGGACTTCTCCTACGAGCAGTACTTC. Residues: CSARGQDFSYEQYF. The chain recombines TRBV29-1 with TRBJ2-7; 7 bases are a match to TRBD1. From germline, CDR1 is SQVTM and CDR2 ANQGSEA. The V gene end was trimmed by 7 bases and the J gene end by 0 bases; junction bases not matched to a gene: 9. The CDR3 is made up of 14 amino acids.

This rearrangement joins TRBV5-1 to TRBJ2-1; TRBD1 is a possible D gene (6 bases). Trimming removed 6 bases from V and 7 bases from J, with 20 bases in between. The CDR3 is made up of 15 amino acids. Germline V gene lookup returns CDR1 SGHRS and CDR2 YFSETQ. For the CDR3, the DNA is TGCGCCAGCACCCGAGTGGGGGCCGATCTAAATGAGCAGTTCTTC. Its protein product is CASTRVGADLNEQFF.

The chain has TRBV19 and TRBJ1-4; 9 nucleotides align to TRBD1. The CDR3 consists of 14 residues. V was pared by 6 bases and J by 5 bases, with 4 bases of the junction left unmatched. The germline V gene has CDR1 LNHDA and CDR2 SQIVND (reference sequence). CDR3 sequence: CASSDRGGNEKLFF. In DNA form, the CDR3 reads TGTGCCAGTAGCGACAGGGGGGGAAATGAAAAACTGTTTTTT.

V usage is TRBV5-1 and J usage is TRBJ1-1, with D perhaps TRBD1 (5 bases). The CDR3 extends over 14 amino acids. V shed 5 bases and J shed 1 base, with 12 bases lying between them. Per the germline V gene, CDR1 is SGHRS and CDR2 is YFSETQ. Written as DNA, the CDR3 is TGCGCCAGCAGGCGGGGGACGGAGAACACTGAAGCTTTCTTT. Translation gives CASRRGTENTEAFF.

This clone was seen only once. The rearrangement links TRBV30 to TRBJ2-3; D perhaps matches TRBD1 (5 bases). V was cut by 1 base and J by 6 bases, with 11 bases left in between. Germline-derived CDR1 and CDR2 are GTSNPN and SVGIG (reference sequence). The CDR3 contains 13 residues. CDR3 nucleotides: TGTGCCTGGAGTGAAGGCAGGGTCGATACGCAGTATTTT. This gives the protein CAWSEGRVDTQYF.

CDR3 sequence reads: CASQVQGASKINEQFF. The CDR3 DNA sequence: TGTGCCAGTCAAGTCCAGGGGGCTTCGAAAATTAATGAGCAGTTCTTC. This chain uses TRBV19 with TRBJ2-1; 8 bases are a match to TRBD1. The CDR3 has 16 residues. Germline V gene lookup returns CDR1 LNHDA and CDR2 SQIVND (reference sequence). Trimming took 8 bases from V and 7 from J; bases not matched to a gene: 16. The entire variable domain, with the rest obtained from reference TRBV19 and TRBJ2-1, is as follows: DGGITQSPKYLFRKEGQNVTLSCEQNLNHDAMYWYRQDPGQGLRLIYYSQIVNDFQKGDIAEGYSVSREKKESFPLTVTSAQKNPTAFYLCASQVQGASKINEQFFGPGTRLTVL.

CDR3 coding DNA: TGTGCCTGGGCCCCGGGGGGAACACCCTACGAGCAGTACTTC. Its translation: CAWAPGGTPYEQYF. The chain employs TRBV30 and TRBJ2-7; TRBD2 agrees at 7 bases. In germline, CDR1 is GTSNPN, CDR2 SVGIG (reference sequence). CDR3 length: 14 residues. J gave up 2 bases and V 5 bases, and 9 bases lay outside the gene matches.

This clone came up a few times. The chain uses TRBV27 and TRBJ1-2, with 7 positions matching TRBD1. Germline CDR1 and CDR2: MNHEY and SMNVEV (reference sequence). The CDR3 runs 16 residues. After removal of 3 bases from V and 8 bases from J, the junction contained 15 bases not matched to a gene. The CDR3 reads CASSFSSEGAPHGYTF. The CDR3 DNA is TGTGCCAGCAGTTTTAGTTCGGAGGGGGCCCCGCACGGCTACACCTTC.

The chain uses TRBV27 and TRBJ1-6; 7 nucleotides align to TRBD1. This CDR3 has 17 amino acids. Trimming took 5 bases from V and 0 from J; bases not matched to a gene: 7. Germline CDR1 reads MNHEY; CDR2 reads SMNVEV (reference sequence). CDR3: CASSPRGVSSYNSPLHF. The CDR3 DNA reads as TGTGCCAGCAGTCCCAGGGGGGTAAGCTCCTATAATTCACCCCTCCACTTT.

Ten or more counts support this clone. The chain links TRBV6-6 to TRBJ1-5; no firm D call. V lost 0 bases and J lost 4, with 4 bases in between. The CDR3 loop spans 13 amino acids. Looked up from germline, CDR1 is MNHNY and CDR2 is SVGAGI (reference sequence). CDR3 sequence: CASSYSQNQPQHF. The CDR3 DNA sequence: TGTGCCAGCAGTTACTCACAGAATCAGCCCCAGCATTTT.

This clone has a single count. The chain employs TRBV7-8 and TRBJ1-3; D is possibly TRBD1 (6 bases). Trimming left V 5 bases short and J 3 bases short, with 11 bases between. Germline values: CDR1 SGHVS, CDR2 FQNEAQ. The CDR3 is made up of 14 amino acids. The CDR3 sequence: CASSRDILGNTIYF. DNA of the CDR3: TGTGCCAGCAGCCGGGACATCCTTGGAAACACCATATATTTT.

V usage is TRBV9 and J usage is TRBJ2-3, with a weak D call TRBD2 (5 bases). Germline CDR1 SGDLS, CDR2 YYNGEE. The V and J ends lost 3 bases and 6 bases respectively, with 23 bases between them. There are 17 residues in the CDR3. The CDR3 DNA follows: TGTGCCAGCAGCGACGTATCCCCCCGGGGTGCCGCGGATACGCAGTATTTT. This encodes CASSDVSPRGAADTQYF.